Presented here are 5 T cell receptor beta chains from one specimen sequenced in a study of PD-L1 blockade in urothelial cancer. Time point defined: pretreatment peripheral blood. The table came from immunoSEQ multiplex PCR; TCRdb's copy has only in-frame clones and leaves some out. The repertoire holds 45,000 to 50,000 clones, less than 85% seen once, with less than 11% in the top ten. The sequencing used PBMCs, collected around atezolizumab (anti-PD-L1) treatment. All receptors come from a man in his 70s with urothelial cancer.

This sequence joins TRBV7-9 and TRBJ1-3; 9 bases are a match to TRBD1. CDR1 SEHNR and CDR2 FQNEAQ come from the germline V gene (reference sequence). J lost 1 base, V lost 5 bases, and 0 bases had no gene match. The length of the CDR3 is 14 residues. Here the CDR3 DNA reads TGTGCCAGCAGCGGACAGGGGTCTGGAAACACCATATATTTT. Residues: CASSGQGSGNTIYF.

Only a few counts were recorded for this clone. J is TRBJ1-1 and V is TRBV6-4; D uncertain. The germline V gene encodes CDR1 MRHNA and CDR2 SNTAGT. CDR3 length equals 13 residues. V was shortened by 10 bases and J by 2 bases, with 14 bases between the two germline ends. The chain's CDR3 is CATAREVNTEAFF. CDR3 nucleotide sequence: TGTGCCACCGCACGGGAGGTTAACACTGAAGCTTTCTTT.

This clone is a singleton in its sample. The gene calls are TRBV5-1 and TRBJ2-5; 7 bases are a match to TRBD2. Germline V gives CDR1 SGHRS, CDR2 YFSETQ. The CDR3 has 14 amino acids. Germline trimming cut 3 bases from V and 4 bases from J; bases unmatched to any gene: 6. In nucleotides, the CDR3 is TGCGCCAGCAGCTCCATGACTAGCAGAGAGACCCAGTACTTC. It translates to CASSSMTSRETQYF.

This rearrangement joins TRBV9 to TRBJ2-3; weak D call: TRBD2 (6 bases). The CDR3 runs 14 residues. Germline CDR1 SGDLS, CDR2 YYNGEE. V was trimmed by 0 bases and J by 6 bases, leaving 11 bases between them. Here the CDR3 reads CASSVDGRSDTQYF. CDR3 nucleotide sequence: TGTGCCAGCAGCGTAGACGGGAGATCGGATACGCAGTATTTT.

This clone has more than one count but fewer than ten. The chain joins TRBV9 to TRBJ2-6; no firm D call. Germline V gene data show CDR1 as SGDLS and CDR2 as YYNGEE. The CDR3 loop spans 14 amino acids. Trimming took 3 bases from V and 6 from J, leaving 10 bases between them. The CDR3 protein is CASSAVLTANVLTF. As DNA, the CDR3 is TGTGCCAGCAGCGCCGTCCTAACGGCCAACGTCCTGACTTTC.